These T cell receptor beta chains were read from a single sample in a study of cytomegalovirus exposure and HLA in healthy donors. Profiled with immunoSEQ multiplex PCR; TCRdb holds only in-frame clones, not every one. Counted here are about 180,000 clones, about 78% occurring once; the ten biggest clones make up under 2.5%. The specimen sequenced was PBMCs. The receptors stem from a man between 60 and 75 years old in good health and CMV-seronegative. Each CDR3 is given with its conserved first and last residue. The D gene is left open where the match is weak. The size field is filled for only some rows; it gives once, few, many or a size class.

J gene,D gene,clone size,V gene,CDR3 DNA,CDR3 protein
TRBJ1-2,TRBD1,-,TRBV10-3,TGTGCCATCAGTGGGACAGGGGGTGCTAACTATGGCTACACCTTC,CAISGTGGANYGYTF
TRBJ1-4,TRBD1,-,TRBV28,TGTGCCAGCAGTCAGCAGGGGGCGGGAGCTAATGAAAAACTGTTTTTT,CASSQQGAGANEKLFF
TRBJ1-1,-,-,TRBV28,TGTGCCAGCAGTTTATCGGGTCTCAAGGTGGGTGAAGCTTTCTTT,CASSLSGLKVGEAFF
TRBJ2-7,-,-,TRBV13,TGTGCCAGCAGCTTAGGCCAGGGTAGCGGCTACGAGCAGTACTTC,CASSLGQGSGYEQYF
TRBJ2-1,TRBD1,-,TRBV4-1,TGCGCCAGCAGCCAAGGGACAGGGGTCTACAATGAGCAGTTCTTC,CASSQGTGVYNEQFF
TRBJ1-4,TRBD1,-,TRBV7-9,TGTGCCAGCAGCCTTGGGACAGCCAGGGGAAAACTGTTTTTT,CASSLGTARGKLFF
TRBJ2-7,TRBD1,-,TRBV7-6,TGTGCCAGCAGCTTAGCGCTCCCGACCAGGGGGAGTGCCTACGAGCAGTACTTC,CASSLALPTRGSAYEQYF
TRBJ2-7,TRBD1,-,TRBV19,TGTGCCAGTAGTAGACCGGGACAGGGCTACTACGAGCAGTACTTC,CASSRPGQGYYEQYF
TRBJ2-3,-,-,TRBV11-2,TGTGCCAGCAGCTTAGCGCTATGGGTTGGGCAGGTCTCAGATACGCAGTATTTT,CASSLALWVGQVSDTQYF
TRBJ2-1,TRBD2,-,TRBV5-1,TGCGCCAGCAGCGGGGCGGGGGGAAACAATGAGCAGTTCTTC,CASSGAGGNNEQFF
TRBJ1-2,-,few,TRBV27,TGTGCCAGCAGCTTCGCTGTGGACATCTATGGCTACCCCTTC,CASSFAVDIYGYPF
TRBJ2-3,TRBD2,-,TRBV2,TGTGCCAGCAGTAAAGCCGCCAGCGGGGTTGGTGGAGATACGCAGTATTTT,CASSKAASGVGGDTQYF
TRBJ1-5,-,-,TRBV6-1,TGTGCCAGCTCGCGGGGCTATAGCAATCAGCCCCAGCATTTT,CASSRGYSNQPQHF
TRBJ1-3,-,-,TRBV30,TGTGCCTGGAGTGTAGTCCCAGATCGGAGAGGAAACACCATATATTTT,CAWSVVPDRRGNTIYF
TRBJ1-4,-,-,TRBV7-8,TGTGCCAGCAGCTTCCCCGGGGTCGGGGGTAATGAAAAACTGTTTTTT,CASSFPGVGGNEKLFF
TRBJ2-7,-,-,TRBV11-2,TGTGCCAGCAGCTTGGGGTCAGGGGGGTTGACCTACGAGCAGTACTTC,CASSLGSGGLTYEQYF
TRBJ1-5,TRBD1,-,TRBV29-1,TGCAGCGTTGAGGGGACAGGCAATCAGCCCCAGCATTTT,CSVEGTGNQPQHF
TRBJ2-1,TRBD2,-,TRBV27,TGTGCCAGCAGTTTACTAAGCGGGGCCTACAATGAGCAGTTCTTC,CASSLLSGAYNEQFF
TRBJ2-3,-,-,TRBV9,TGTGCCAGCAGCGTTCTAGCATTGGGCACAGATACGCAGTATTTT,CASSVLALGTDTQYF
TRBJ1-1,-,-,TRBV6-1,TGTGCCAGCACTCTGAGTGGGGGGGCGAAAACTGAAGCTTTCTTT,CASTLSGGAKTEAFF
TRBJ1-5,-,-,TRBV27,TGTGCCAGCAGTTTATCGGCGGCTACGAGCAATCAGCCCCAGCATTTT,CASSLSAATSNQPQHF
TRBJ2-7,-,few,TRBV13,TGTGCCAGCAGCTTCGGCCCAGGGGATAGCTCCTACGAGCAGTACTTC,CASSFGPGDSSYEQYF
TRBJ1-1,-,-,TRBV6-5,TGTGCCAGCAGCTCTCCAGCGGCTGAAGCTTTCTTT,CASSSPAAEAFF
TRBJ1-1,TRBD1,-,TRBV11-2,TGTGCCAGCAGCCCCATTGAGACAGGGATCAGCACTGAAGCTTTCTTT,CASSPIETGISTEAFF
TRBJ2-1,TRBD2,few,TRBV29-1,TGCAGCGTTCTAGCGGCCTCCGTGGAAAAGCAGTTCTTC,CSVLAASVEKQFF
TRBJ2-3,-,-,TRBV27,TGTGCCAGCAGTTTTACGCCCGGTCAAGCGCAGTATTTT,CASSFTPGQAQYF
TRBJ1-2,-,-,TRBV10-3,TGTGCCATCAGTGAAGCTGGGGGCGGCTATGGCTACACCTTC,CAISEAGGGYGYTF
TRBJ2-5,-,few,TRBV29-1,TGCAGCGTTGAAGGGTCAGGGGCAGGGACCCAGTACTTC,CSVEGSGAGTQYF
TRBJ1-3,TRBD1,few,TRBV2,TGTGCCAGCAGGATTCGAACAGGGGGCACCACCTCTGGAAACACCATATATTTT,CASRIRTGGTTSGNTIYF
TRBJ2-3,TRBD2,-,TRBV7-2,TGTGCCAGCAGCTTAGCGCCTAGCGGGGCAGATACGCAGTATTTT,CASSLAPSGADTQYF
TRBJ2-1,TRBD2,-,TRBV7-6,TGTGCCAGCAGCTCTAGCGGGGTAGCCAATGAGCAGTTCTTC,CASSSSGVANEQFF
TRBJ2-1,TRBD2,-,TRBV9,TGTGCCAGCAGCCCGTTAAGCGGGAGCGCCTACAATGAGCAGTTCTTC,CASSPLSGSAYNEQFF
TRBJ2-3,-,-,TRBV25-1,TGTGCCAGCAGTGAGCTCAGGGTGGGGACAGATACGCAGTATTTT,CASSELRVGTDTQYF
TRBJ1-1,-,-,TRBV6-1,TGTGCCAGCAGTGACACAACGAACACTGAAGCTTTCTTT,CASSDTTNTEAFF
TRBJ1-5,-,-,TRBV2,TGTGCCAGCAGTGACAGGGTGAGCAATCAGCCCCAGCATTTT,CASSDRVSNQPQHF
TRBJ2-1,TRBD1,-,TRBV27,TGTGCCAGCAGTTTAACCGGGACAGGGAACTACAATGAGCAGTTCTTC,CASSLTGTGNYNEQFF
TRBJ2-1,TRBD2,-,TRBV5-4,TGTGCCAGCAGCTTGCAAGGACTAGCCTATGAGCAGTTCTTC,CASSLQGLAYEQFF
TRBJ2-5,TRBD2,-,TRBV5-6,TGTGCCAGCAGCAGCCCGGGGGGGAGAGAGACCCAGTACTTC,CASSSPGGRETQYF
TRBJ2-7,-,-,TRBV6-5,TGTGCCAGCAGTTACTCGAAAGGGAACAGGGTAGAGCAGTACTTC,CASSYSKGNRVEQYF
TRBJ2-1,TRBD1,-,TRBV7-9,TGTGCCAGCAGCTTAGCGGGCTCGGGACAGGTCTTTGAGCAGTTCTTC,CASSLAGSGQVFEQFF
TRBJ2-5,-,few,TRBV7-2,TGTGCCAGCAGCTTACGGGGGACAGTTTTAGAGACCCAGTACTTC,CASSLRGTVLETQYF
TRBJ1-4,TRBD1,few,TRBV18,TGTGCCAGCTCACCATTGCCGGGACAGGGATTAAATAATGAAAAACTGTTTTTT,CASSPLPGQGLNNEKLFF
TRBJ2-3,-,-,TRBV30,TGTGCCTGGACCCCGCTTGGACAACGCCCAGATACGCAGTATTTT,CAWTPLGQRPDTQYF
TRBJ1-1,TRBD1,-,TRBV5-1,TGCGCCAGCAGCCAGGGACAGATGAACACTGAAGCTTTCTTT,CASSQGQMNTEAFF
TRBJ1-5,TRBD1,once,TRBV30,TGTGCCTGGAAGGGACAGGGGGTGCGTAATCAGCCCCAGCATTTT,CAWKGQGVRNQPQHF
TRBJ2-1,-,few,TRBV7-8,TGTGCCAGCAGCCTGGGACTTAACAATGAGCAGTTCTTC,CASSLGLNNEQFF
TRBJ2-7,TRBD1,once,TRBV5-8,TGTGCCAGCAGCTTCCCCACAGGGGTTCCCCCTTACGAGCAGTACTTC,CASSFPTGVPPYEQYF
TRBJ1-5,TRBD1,-,TRBV6-5,TGTGCCAGCAGACACGGACAGGGCAATCAGCCCCAGCATTTT,CASRHGQGNQPQHF
TRBJ2-5,-,-,TRBV5-6,TGTGCCAGCAGCTTGGGGCGGGAGACCCAGTACTTC,CASSLGRETQYF
TRBJ2-2,TRBD2,-,TRBV7-3,TGTGCCAGCAGCCAACAGACGGGACTAGCGGTGGCGAGGGGTACCGGGGAGCTGTTTTTT,CASSQQTGLAVARGTGELFF
TRBJ1-1,TRBD1,-,TRBV29-1,TGCAGCGCAAGACAGGGGGGGAACACTGAAGCCTTCTTT,CSARQGGNTEAFF
TRBJ2-5,-,few,TRBV6-5,TGTGCCACGCGGAAAGGTTGGGGTACGGGGGAGACCCAGTACTTC,CATRKGWGTGETQYF
TRBJ1-1,-,-,TRBV6-1,TGTGCCAGCAGTCCGCGGGGAAACACTGAAGCTTTCTTT,CASSPRGNTEAFF
TRBJ1-2,-,-,TRBV6-1,TGTGCCAGCAGTGCCCAGGCCGAGATCCCTAACTATGGCTACACCTTC,CASSAQAEIPNYGYTF
TRBJ2-3,TRBD1,-,TRBV5-1,TGCGCCAGCAGCTTTTGGACAGGGGGCATCGGGACAGATACGCAGTATTTT,CASSFWTGGIGTDTQYF